This T cell receptor (beta chain) was identified during a study of T cell repertoires in cytomegalovirus infection. On this clonotype itself: The antigen remains undetermined.

The V gene's germline CDR1 is SGHKS and CDR2 YYEKEE (reference sequence). The CDR3 loop spans 16 amino acids. Trimming cost V 3 bases and J 2 bases, with 12 bases left between them. A single record per CDR3 protein comes from TCRdb applying MiXCR to the reads. The sample has some 940,000 distinct CDR3 sequences; 31% are singletons. The sample consisted of cultured CD8+ T cells from PBMCs, taken from culture after CMV antigen stimulation. J is TRBJ2-6 and V is TRBV5-5; no definite D call. This clonotype was sampled from a human donor in good health (CMV status not recorded). Some clones in this sample may be carry-over from other donors' samples. The CDR3, as DNA: TGTGCCAGCAGCTCAACCTCTGAGACTGGGGCCAACGTCCTGACTTTC. Translated, it gives CASSSTSETGANVLTF. Full variable domain (remainder filled in from reference TRBV5-5 and TRBJ2-6): DAGVTQSPTHLIKTRGQQVTLRCSPISGHKSVSWYQQVLGQGPQFIFQYYEKEERGRGNFPDRFSARQFPNYSSELNVNALLLGDSALYLCASSSTSETGANVLTFGAGSRLTVL.